This TCR beta chain stems from a study of cytomegalovirus exposure and HLA in healthy donors. Whole-study results and caveats: Among TCR beta chains, those listed as cytomegalovirus-associated numbered under 200. In the 120 or so validation repertoires, approximately 93% of cluster scores exceeded 0, per a later analysis. A classifier reportedly called cytomegalovirus status with high sensitivity and specificity. The majority of TCR sequences were rare, yet some public TCRs appeared in many donors.

Turning to this clone: What it binds is unknown.

Sequencing used immunoSEQ multiplex PCR; TCRdb keeps in-frame clones, though not all of them. The sample contains tens of thousands of clones, roughly 80% of which appear only once. The V gene end was trimmed by 6 bases and the J gene end by 0 bases; junction bases not matched to a gene: 4. CDR3 size: 14 residues. Germline V lookup: CDR1 SNHLY, CDR2 FYNNEI. The chain couples TRBV2 to TRBJ2-7; 8 bases are shared with TRBD2. This clonotype was sampled from a young woman in good health and CMV-seropositive. The source material was PBMCs. The CDR3 loop is CASRTGTSSYEQYF. The CDR3 DNA reads as TGTGCCAGCAGAACCGGGACTAGCTCCTACGAGCAGTACTTC.